These 5 T cell receptor beta chains share one sample of origin, sequenced in a study of PD-1 blockade in classical Hodgkin lymphoma. The repertoire was sequenced with immunoSEQ multiplex PCR; TCRdb's copy has only in-frame clones and lacks some. The sample shows more than 90,000 clones, around 80% of them seen only once. As for time point: cycle 4 day 1 (C4D1), after less than 7 weeks of nivolumab. Brentuximab vedotin exposure varied, and every patient relapsed after autologous stem cell transplantation. Sample: peripheral blood mononuclear cells (PBMCs), taken before the fourth cycle of nivolumab. The receptors originated from a human donor with classical Hodgkin lymphoma.

This clone has a count of ten or more. This sequence joins TRBV6-5 and TRBJ1-1, with TRBD1 as a possible D gene (6 bases). The CDR3 spans 14 residues. The germline CDR1 and CDR2 sequences are MNHEY and SVGAGI. Trimming removed 5 bases from V and 3 bases from J, with 13 bases in between. The CDR3 coding sequence is TGTGCCAGCAGTAGGACAGCGCCTTACACTGAAGCTTTCTTT. Its protein product is CASSRTAPYTEAFF.

The chain uses TRBV19 and TRBJ2-3; 7 bases match TRBD2. Looked up from germline, CDR1 is LNHDA and CDR2 is SQIVND (reference sequence). V lost 2 bases, J lost 3 bases, and 5 bases stayed unmatched. The CDR3 runs to 15 residues. CDR3 protein: CASSILPGLTDTQYF. The CDR3 nucleotides read TGTGCCAGTAGTATACTCCCGGGACTAACAGATACGCAGTATTTT.

The chain recombines TRBV6-5 with TRBJ1-2; D might be TRBD1 (6 bases). The CDR3 runs 14 residues. CDR1 MNHEY and CDR2 SVGAGI come from the germline V gene. V lost 4 bases to trimming and J lost 7 bases, with 16 bases between them. The CDR3 sequence is CASSSPHDRRGYTF. In nucleotides, the CDR3 is TGTGCCAGCAGTTCCCCCCACGACAGGCGTGGCTACACCTTC.

The gene calls are TRBV6-5 and TRBJ1-6, with D possibly being TRBD1 (5 bases). The CDR3 totals 14 residues. The V gene lost 6 bases and the J gene lost 10 bases, with 16 bases spanning the gap. Germline V lookup: CDR1 MNHEY, CDR2 SVGAGI. The CDR3 protein is CASSRWGKISPLHF. CDR3 DNA sequence: TGTGCCAGCAGCCGGTGGGGGAAGATCTCACCCCTCCACTTT.

The V call is TRBV9, the J call TRBJ1-6; 8 bases align to TRBD1. Germline-derived CDR1 and CDR2 are SGDLS and YYNGEE. This CDR3 spans 15 amino acids. J was trimmed by 5 bases and V by 4 bases; bases with no gene match: 5. DNA of the CDR3: TGTGCCAGCAGCCAGCAGGGGGCAGATAATTCACCCCTCCACTTT. It is translated as CASSQQGADNSPLHF.